This TCR beta chain was found in a study of beta chain features in type 1 diabetes. At the level of the study: Sorted cells, 90 million to 130 million in number, were examined across all samples. Study-wide points: All four CD4+ subsets of Type 1 diabetes patients contained TCRB CDR3s that were moderately but significantly shorter.

This clone was seen a few times. Its antigen is still unknown. V was clipped by 4 bases and J by 3 bases; unmatched bases: 3. The germline gives CDR1 LNHDA, CDR2 SQIVND (reference sequence). This CDR3 spans 14 amino acids. As every portion of the isolated RNA was reverse transcribed, the sequencing read expressed TCRB transcripts. Using immunoSEQ multiplex PCR, the repertoire was profiled, and TCRdb retains in-frame clones only, with some absent. The sample has 450,000 to 600,000 clones; around 28% are singletons. Blood was drawn once from each donor into heparinised tubes. The draws averaged about 120 mL.

The chain uses TRBV19 and TRBJ2-1; 7 positions agree with TRBD2. Material for sequencing was naive CD4+ T cells from blood. This clonotype was sampled from a man between 18 and 29 years old in good health. The CDR3 coding sequence is TGTGCCAGTAGTAAGAGCGGGATCTACAATGAGCAGTTCTTC. Translating gives CASSKSGIYNEQFF. Complete variable domain (other parts from reference TRBV19 and TRBJ2-1): DGGITQSPKYLFRKEGQNVTLSCEQNLNHDAMYWYRQDPGQGLRLIYYSQIVNDFQKGDIAEGYSVSREKKESFPLTVTSAQKNPTAFYLCASSKSGIYNEQFFGPGTRLTVL.